This entry features one T cell receptor (beta chain) sequence. This sample was taken from a study of blood T cell repertoires in COVID-19. In the study overall: PBMCs, B-cell-depleted T cells, or T cells provided the cDNA or gDNA that made up the material.

V was trimmed by 3 bases and J by 2 bases, leaving 15 bases between them. Germline lookup yields CDR1 SGHRS and CDR2 YFSETQ. The CDR3 extends over 15 amino acids. Enrolled through a virtual design, the participants were between 18 and 89 years of age and came from roughly 22 US areas. Authors' analysis steps: Amplifying reference gene primers gave estimates of nucleated cell counts. TCRdb's table, derived via immunoSEQ multiplex PCR, lists solely in-frame clones and lacks some. The V and J calls and clone size are taken from that table; D and trimming were inferred from the DNA. This table has 230,000 or so clones, around 83% appearing once.

The receptor was isolated from a woman between 50 and 59 years old who had been exposed to COVID-19. The chain links TRBV5-1 to TRBJ2-7, with D possibly TRBD2 on 6 matching bases. The sample taken for sequencing was PBMCs or T cells enriched from blood (not recorded which). CDR3 coding DNA: TGCGCCAGCAGCTGGGTCGGGGGAACGGCCTACGAGCAGTACTTC. It is translated as CASSWVGGTAYEQYF.